Each of the 25 T cell receptor beta chains below was sequenced from the same sample in a study of cytotoxic CD8 clonotypes in ibrutinib-treated CLL. The table came from immunoSEQ multiplex PCR; TCRdb's copy has only in-frame clones and leaves some out. The sample consists of roughly 200,000 clones, roughly three quarters of them appearing once. The material was PBMCs, obtained after 12 months of ibrutinib treatment. The source is a human donor with chronic lymphocytic leukemia.

This clone was observed a handful of times. The J gene is TRBJ1-2, the V gene TRBV9, with D possibly matching TRBD1 (6 bases). CDR1 is SGDLS, CDR2 YYNGEE, per germline. The length of the CDR3 is 15 residues. V was pared by 4 bases and J by 6 bases, with 19 bases between. Here the CDR3 reads CASSLRGTPLDGYTF. CDR3 DNA sequence: TGTGCCAGCAGCCTCCGGGGGACACCATTGGATGGCTACACCTTC.

V and J are TRBV4-1 and TRBJ2-7; D gene ambiguous. This CDR3 region has 14 residues. V dropped 4 bases and J dropped 2 bases, with 12 bases sitting between them. Germline V CDR1 and CDR2: MGHRA, YSYEKL. The CDR3 sequence is CASSRTQDPYEQYF. The DNA for the CDR3 is TGCGCCAGCAGCCGCACACAAGACCCCTACGAGCAGTACTTC.

A word on this clone: Different DNA sequences within this sample yield the same CDR3. The rearrangement uses TRBV6-5 and TRBJ1-5; D not certain. Germline V gives CDR1 MNHEY, CDR2 SVGAGI. The CDR3 covers 13 residues. V was trimmed by 0 bases and J by 4 bases, leaving 4 bases between them. The CDR3 nucleotides read TGTGCCAGCAGTTACTCGTTTAATCAGCCCCAGCATTTT. It specifies CASSYSFNQPQHF.

V and J are TRBV6-5 and TRBJ2-5; no clear D gene. Germline CDR1 MNHEY, CDR2 SVGAGI. The length of the CDR3 is 13 residues. V was shortened by 2 bases and J by 4 bases, with 8 bases between the two germline ends. The CDR3 spells CASSYVAGETQYF. The CDR3 bases are TGTGCCAGCAGTTACGTGGCAGGAGAGACCCAGTACTTC.

The J gene is TRBJ1-1, the V gene TRBV4-3; D perhaps matches TRBD1 (6 bases). The CDR3 is 14 amino acids. V shed 5 bases and J shed 1 base, with 11 bases lying between them. Per the germline V gene, CDR1 is LGHNA and CDR2 is YSLEER. The CDR3 spells CASSGLQGNTEAFF. CDR3 coding DNA: TGCGCCAGCAGCGGACTACAGGGGAACACTGAAGCTTTCTTT.

The chain has TRBV6-5 and TRBJ1-1; 9 positions match TRBD1. V lost 2 bases, J lost 7 bases, and 8 bases stayed unmatched. In germline, CDR1 is MNHEY, CDR2 SVGAGI. This CDR3 contains 15 residues. Here the CDR3 DNA reads TGTGCCAGCAGTTACACAGGGGGCGCGGACCGTGAAGCTTTCTTT. This encodes CASSYTGGADREAFF.

About this clone itself: Other DNA sequences in this sample translate to the same CDR3. This chain connects TRBV7-8 to TRBJ1-1; D not certain. CDR1 and CDR2 from the germline V gene are SGHVS and FQNEAQ. The CDR3 loop spans 13 amino acids. The V gene lost 5 bases and the J gene lost 5 bases, with 12 bases spanning the gap. The CDR3 sequence: CASSPTEGTEAFF. The CDR3 region has the DNA TGTGCCAGCAGCCCCACCGAAGGGACTGAAGCTTTCTTT.

This clone was observed a single time. The chain joins TRBV2 to TRBJ2-7; no clear D gene. V lost 1 base and J 2 bases, leaving 18 bases between the germline ends. In germline, CDR1 is SNHLY, CDR2 FYNNEI. The CDR3 totals 17 residues. CDR3 nucleotides: TGTGCCAGCAGTGAAGACTTATGGGTGGCAGGTACCTACGAGCAGTACTTC. Amino acids: CASSEDLWVAGTYEQYF.

The rearrangement uses TRBV6-4 and TRBJ1-3; 8 nucleotides agree with TRBD1. Trimming removed 3 bases from V and 2 bases from J; junction bases left unmatched: 3. Germline lookup yields CDR1 MRHNA and CDR2 SNTAGT. The CDR3 is 15 amino acids. The CDR3 DNA is TGTGCCAGCAGTGAGGGCAGGGGGCCTGGAAACACCATATATTTT. As protein: CASSEGRGPGNTIYF.

V and J are TRBV5-1 and TRBJ2-6; D uncertain. Germline V gene sequence: CDR1 SGHRS, CDR2 YFSETQ. V was trimmed by 4 bases and J by 1 base, leaving 6 bases between them. This CDR3 has 14 residues. CDR3 protein: CASSQVSGANVLTF. The CDR3 bases are TGCGCCAGCAGCCAGGTTTCTGGGGCCAACGTCCTGACTTTC.

This chain uses TRBV5-6 with TRBJ1-1, with TRBD1 identical over 7 bases. The V gene end was trimmed by 4 bases and the J gene end by 5 bases; junction bases not matched to a gene: 8. CDR1 is SGHDT and CDR2 is YYEEEE in the germline V gene. This CDR3 is built from 14 residues. Written as DNA, the CDR3 is TGTGCCAGCAGCCCCCTGAGGGGGCGGACTGAAGCTTTCTTT. Residues: CASSPLRGRTEAFF.

The V call is TRBV18, the J call TRBJ2-7; no firm D call. Germline-derived CDR1 and CDR2 are KGHSH and LQKENI. Trimming cost V 3 bases and J 9 bases, with 15 bases left between them. The CDR3 has 13 residues. The CDR3 DNA follows: TGTGCCAGCTCACCGGGGTATCAGGACGTGCAGTACTTC. Residues: CASSPGYQDVQYF.

This chain uses TRBV5-1 with TRBJ1-1, with unresolved D. The CDR3 consists of 16 residues. Germline CDR1 reads SGHRS; CDR2 reads YFSETQ. V was clipped by 2 bases and J by 5 bases, with 19 bases between them. The CDR3 protein is CASSFGPTSRETEAFF. DNA for the CDR3: TGCGCCAGCAGCTTCGGACCTACTTCTAGGGAGACTGAAGCTTTCTTT.

This clone showed up just a few times. This chain joins TRBV6-5 and TRBJ1-2; D remains ambiguous. V was cut by 0 bases and J by 4 bases, with 9 bases left in between. The CDR3 runs to 14 residues. In germline, CDR1 is MNHEY, CDR2 SVGAGI. CDR3 bases: TGTGCCAGCAGTTACTCGTTAAGCGGCTATGGCTACACCTTC. Translating gives CASSYSLSGYGYTF.

There are a few counts of this clone. This rearrangement joins TRBV4-1 to TRBJ1-1; 7 nucleotides align to TRBD1. The J segment lost 4 bases and the V segment lost 6 bases, leaving 8 bases of the junction unmatched. CDR1 is MGHRA, CDR2 YSYEKL, per germline. The CDR3 is 14 amino acids. In DNA form, the CDR3 reads TGCGCCAGCAGTTCCGCGACAGGGATCACTGAAGCTTTCTTT. Residues: CASSSATGITEAFF.

This chain links TRBV7-2 with TRBJ2-1; 13 bases align to TRBD2. The CDR3 consists of 16 residues. V trimming: 3 bases; J trimming: 7 bases; junction bases outside the gene matches: 6. Germline lookup yields CDR1 SGHTA and CDR2 FQGNSA. CDR3 residues: CASSLTSGGSRNEQFF. The CDR3 DNA reads as TGTGCCAGCAGCTTGACTAGCGGGGGGTCCAGGAATGAGCAGTTCTTC.

The J gene is TRBJ1-5, the V gene TRBV30; 7 bases fit TRBD1. This CDR3 has 13 amino acids. J was trimmed by 4 bases and V by 5 bases; bases with no gene match: 5. From germline, CDR1 is GTSNPN and CDR2 SVGIG (reference sequence). CDR3 protein: CAWASQGNQPQHF. The CDR3 region has the DNA TGTGCCTGGGCTTCACAGGGGAATCAGCCCCAGCATTTT. Using reference TRBV30 and TRBJ1-5 for the parts outside the CDR3, the full variable domain is SQTIHQWPATLVQPVGSPLSLECTVEGTSNPNLYWYRQAAGRGLQLLFYSVGIGQISSEVPQNLSASRPQDRQFILSSKKLLLSDSGFYLCAWASQGNQPQHFGDGTRLSIL.

CDR3 protein: CASSSYRDGGEKLFF. DNA for the CDR3: TGTGCCAGCAGCTCCTACAGGGACGGTGGCGAAAAACTGTTTTTT. The chain employs TRBV11-3 and TRBJ1-4, with D perhaps matching TRBD1 (6 bases). Looked up from germline, CDR1 is SGHNT and CDR2 is YENEEA. Trimming took 4 bases from V and 8 from J, leaving 17 bases between them. This CDR3 comprises 15 residues.

The chain employs TRBV5-5 and TRBJ1-3; no reliable D call. V was clipped by 3 bases and J by 0 bases, with 7 bases between them. The CDR3 is made up of 14 amino acids. CDR1 and CDR2 from the germline V gene are SGHKS and YYEKEE (reference sequence). The DNA for the CDR3 is TGTGCCAGCAGCTCCCGACGCTCTGGAAACACCATATATTTT. It codes for CASSSRRSGNTIYF.

V usage is TRBV5-1 and J usage is TRBJ1-2; D gene ambiguous. This CDR3 comprises 13 residues. Germline V gene data show CDR1 as SGHRS and CDR2 as YFSETQ. V lost 4 bases and J 3 bases, leaving 10 bases between the germline ends. This CDR3 is CASSGDTDYGYTF. In nucleotides, the CDR3 is TGCGCCAGCAGCGGAGACACCGACTATGGCTACACCTTC.

This chain links TRBV25-1 with TRBJ1-2; possibly TRBD1 for D (6 bases). V lost 4 bases to trimming and J lost 5 bases, with 20 bases between them. Germline V gene sequence: CDR1 MGHDK, CDR2 SYGVNS. This CDR3 contains 16 residues. CDR3 nucleotides: TGTGCCAGCAGTGCTTTGACAGGCGCTACCGATTATGGCTACACCTTC. Protein: CASSALTGATDYGYTF.

This rearrangement joins TRBV5-1 to TRBJ2-7; D is unclear. The V gene's germline CDR1 is SGHRS and CDR2 YFSETQ. Trimming stripped 4 bases from V and 3 bases from J, with 17 bases between. This CDR3 spans 15 amino acids. As DNA, the CDR3 is TGCGCCAGCAGCCTTGGCGCCCCTCCAAGCTACGAGCAGTACTTC. The encoded protein is CASSLGAPPSYEQYF.

This clone was picked up one time. The V and J genes are TRBV29-1 and TRBJ2-4; perhaps TRBD1 as D (6 bases). The germline V and J ends were trimmed by 7 bases and 6 bases, with 13 bases remaining between them. Germline CDR1 reads SQVTM; CDR2 reads ANQGSEA. The CDR3 has 12 amino acids. The CDR3, as DNA: TGCAGCGGTCTGGGACAAGCAAACATTCAGTACTTC. This gives the protein CSGLGQANIQYF.

The V call is TRBV5-1, the J call TRBJ2-5, with D perhaps TRBD2 (6 bases). Germline values: CDR1 SGHRS, CDR2 YFSETQ. CDR3 length: 15 amino acids. Between the trimmed V and J ends, which lost 1 base and 5 bases, there was a span of 15 bases. CDR3 protein: CASSLRGDPVETQYF. The DNA for the CDR3 is TGCGCCAGCAGCTTGCGCGGGGACCCAGTGGAGACCCAGTACTTC.

This clone showed up just once. This chain uses TRBV6-5 with TRBJ2-3; D could derive from TRBD1 or TRBD2 (6 bases each). This CDR3 is built from 15 residues. The V gene lost 2 bases and the J gene lost 2 bases, with 11 bases spanning the gap. Per the germline V gene, CDR1 is MNHEY and CDR2 is SVGAGI. CDR3 sequence reads: CASSYRGGFTDTQYF. DNA of the CDR3: TGTGCCAGCAGTTACCGAGGGGGGTTCACAGATACGCAGTATTTT.